What follows is one T cell receptor (beta chain) and its context. J lost 3 bases, V lost 5 bases, and 16 bases had no gene match. Per germline, CDR1 SGHTA and CDR2 FQGTGA. This CDR3 is 17 amino acids long. This record comes from a study of T cell changes during pregnancy in multiple sclerosis. Sequenced by immunoSEQ multiplex PCR; TCRdb stores in-frame clones only, minus some. Of around 41,000 clones listed, about 90% were seen once; the top ten hold 0.45% to 0.55%. The sequence was obtained from a female donor in good health, enrolled as a control in a pregnancy study. The chain links TRBV7-3 to TRBJ2-7, with TRBD2 matching over 7 bases. This sample comprised CD4+ T cells from peripheral blood mononuclear cells, obtained in the third trimester of pregnancy. CDR3 in DNA: TGTGCCAGCAGCCTAAAGGGAGGGCACCTCGGACTCTACGAGCAGTACTTC. Protein product: CASSLKGGHLGLYEQYF.